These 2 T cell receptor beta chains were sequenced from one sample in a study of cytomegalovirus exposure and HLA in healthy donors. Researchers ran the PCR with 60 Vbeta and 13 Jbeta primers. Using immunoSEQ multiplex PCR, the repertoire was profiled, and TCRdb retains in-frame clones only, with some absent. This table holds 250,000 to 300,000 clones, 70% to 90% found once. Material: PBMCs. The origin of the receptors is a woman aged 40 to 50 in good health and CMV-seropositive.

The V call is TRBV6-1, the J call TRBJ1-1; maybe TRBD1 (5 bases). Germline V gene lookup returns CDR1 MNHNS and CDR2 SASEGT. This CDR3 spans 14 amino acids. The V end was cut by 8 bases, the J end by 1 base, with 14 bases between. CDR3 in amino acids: CASSGVFGNTEAFF. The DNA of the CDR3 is TGTGCCAGCTCGGGGGTATTCGGGAACACTGAAGCTTTCTTT.

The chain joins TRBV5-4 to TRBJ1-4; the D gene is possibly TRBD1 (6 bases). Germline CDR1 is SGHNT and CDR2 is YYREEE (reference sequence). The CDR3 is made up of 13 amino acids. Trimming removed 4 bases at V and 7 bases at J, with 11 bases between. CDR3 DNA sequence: TGTGCCAGCAGCATTAGAGGGGGTGAAAAACTGTTTTTT. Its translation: CASSIRGGEKLFF.